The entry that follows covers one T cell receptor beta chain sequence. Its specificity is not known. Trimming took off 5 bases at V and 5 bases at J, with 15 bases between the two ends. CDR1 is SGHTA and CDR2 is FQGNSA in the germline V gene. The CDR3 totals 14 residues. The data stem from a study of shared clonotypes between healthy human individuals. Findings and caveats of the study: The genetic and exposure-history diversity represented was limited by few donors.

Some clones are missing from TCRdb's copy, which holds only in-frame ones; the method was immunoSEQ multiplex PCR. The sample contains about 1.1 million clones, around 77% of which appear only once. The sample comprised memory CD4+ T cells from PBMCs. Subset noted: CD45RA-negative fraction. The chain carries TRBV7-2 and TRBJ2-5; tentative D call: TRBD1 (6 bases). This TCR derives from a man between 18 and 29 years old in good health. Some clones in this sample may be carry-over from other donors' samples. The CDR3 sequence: CASSNQGGWETQYF. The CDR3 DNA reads TGTGCCAGCAGCAACCAAGGGGGATGGGAGACCCAGTACTTC. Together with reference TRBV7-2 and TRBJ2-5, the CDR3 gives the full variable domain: GAGVSQSPSNKVTEKGKDVELRCDPISGHTALYWYRQSLGQGLEFLIYFQGNSAPDKSGLPSDRFSAERTGGSVSTLTIQRTQQEDSAVYLCASSNQGGWETQYFGPGTRLLVL.